This T cell receptor (beta chain) was profiled in a study of monozygotic twins with inflammatory bowel disease. TCRdb reanalyzed the 5' RACE reads and collapses them to one entry per CDR3 protein, without DNA. The table lists over 100,000 distinct CDR3 sequences, with roughly an eighth in the top ten. One blood sample of about 2.3 ml was taken from each donor. Germline assignment: CDR1 SGHAT and CDR2 FQNNGV. The CDR3 consists of 18 residues. The receptor was isolated from a human donor with ulcerative colitis or Crohn's disease, or a healthy co-twin of an affected twin (not recorded which). J is TRBJ2-5 and V is TRBV11-2; the D call from TCRdb, TRBD2, cannot be confirmed without DNA. Sequencing input: blood. The CDR3 loop is CASSFRPGLAGFKETQYF.